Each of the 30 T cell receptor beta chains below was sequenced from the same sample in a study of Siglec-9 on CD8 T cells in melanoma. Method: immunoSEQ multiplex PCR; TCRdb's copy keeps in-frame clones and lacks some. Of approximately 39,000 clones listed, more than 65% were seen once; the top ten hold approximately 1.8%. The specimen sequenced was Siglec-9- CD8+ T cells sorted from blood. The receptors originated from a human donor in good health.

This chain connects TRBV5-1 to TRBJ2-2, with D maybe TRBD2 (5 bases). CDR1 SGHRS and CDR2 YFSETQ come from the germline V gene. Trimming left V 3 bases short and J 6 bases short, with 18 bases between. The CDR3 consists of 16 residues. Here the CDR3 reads CASSSKTIEVAGELFF. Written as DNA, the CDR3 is TGCGCCAGCAGCTCAAAGACTATCGAGGTGGCCGGGGAGCTGTTTTTT.

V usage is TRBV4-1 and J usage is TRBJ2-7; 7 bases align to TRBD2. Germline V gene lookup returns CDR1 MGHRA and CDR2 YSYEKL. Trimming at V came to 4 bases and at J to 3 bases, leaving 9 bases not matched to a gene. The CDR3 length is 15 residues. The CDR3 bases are TGCGCCAGCAGCCCCCTCGAACTAGCGCGCTACGAGCAGTACTTC. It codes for CASSPLELARYEQYF.

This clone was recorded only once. The CDR3 coding sequence is TGTGCCAGCAGCTACCTGGACAGATCCTACGAGCAGTACTTC. Translated: CASSYLDRSYEQYF. The chain employs TRBV27 and TRBJ2-7; perhaps TRBD1 as D (6 bases). With 6 bases removed from V and 1 base from J, the gap between germline ends came to 13 bases. CDR3 length: 14 amino acids. CDR1 and CDR2 (germline): MNHEY, SMNVEV (reference sequence).

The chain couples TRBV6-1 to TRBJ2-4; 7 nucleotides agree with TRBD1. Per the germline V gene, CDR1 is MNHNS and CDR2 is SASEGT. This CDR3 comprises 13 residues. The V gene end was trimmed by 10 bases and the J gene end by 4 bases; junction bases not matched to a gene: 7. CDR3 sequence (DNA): TGTGCCACTGGACAGGACGAAAAAAACATTCAGTACTTC. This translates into CATGQDEKNIQYF.

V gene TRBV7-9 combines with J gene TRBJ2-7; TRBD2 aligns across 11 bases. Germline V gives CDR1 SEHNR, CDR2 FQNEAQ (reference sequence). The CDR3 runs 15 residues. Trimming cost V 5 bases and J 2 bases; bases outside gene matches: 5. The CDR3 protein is CASSPRLAGTYEQYF. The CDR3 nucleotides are TGTGCCAGCAGCCCCCGACTAGCGGGGACCTACGAGCAGTACTTC. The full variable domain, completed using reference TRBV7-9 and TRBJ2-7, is DTGVSQNPRHKITKRGQNVTFRCDPISEHNRLYWYRQTLGQGPEFLTYFQNEAQLEKSRLLSDRFSAERPKGSFSTLEIQRTEQGDSAMYLCASSPRLAGTYEQYFGPGTRLTVT.

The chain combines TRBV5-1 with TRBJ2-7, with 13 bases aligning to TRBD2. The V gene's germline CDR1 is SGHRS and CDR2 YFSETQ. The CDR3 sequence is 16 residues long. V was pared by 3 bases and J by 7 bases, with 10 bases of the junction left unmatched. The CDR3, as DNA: TGCGCCAGCAGCTGGACTAGCGGGAGAACTACGATGGAGCAGTACTTC. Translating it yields CASSWTSGRTTMEQYF.

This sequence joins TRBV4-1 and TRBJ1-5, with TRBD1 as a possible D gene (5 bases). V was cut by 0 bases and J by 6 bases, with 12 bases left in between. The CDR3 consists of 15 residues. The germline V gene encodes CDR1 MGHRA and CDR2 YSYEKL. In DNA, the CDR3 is TGCGCCAGCAGCCAAGAAAGGGGATTCGGTCAGCCCCAGCATTTT. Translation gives CASSQERGFGQPQHF.

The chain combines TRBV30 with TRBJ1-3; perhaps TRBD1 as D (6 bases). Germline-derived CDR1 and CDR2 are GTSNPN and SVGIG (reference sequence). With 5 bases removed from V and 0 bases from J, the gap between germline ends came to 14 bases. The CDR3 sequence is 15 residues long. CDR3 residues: CAWLQGGVSGNTIYF. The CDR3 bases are TGTGCCTGGCTACAGGGAGGGGTCTCTGGAAACACCATATATTTT.

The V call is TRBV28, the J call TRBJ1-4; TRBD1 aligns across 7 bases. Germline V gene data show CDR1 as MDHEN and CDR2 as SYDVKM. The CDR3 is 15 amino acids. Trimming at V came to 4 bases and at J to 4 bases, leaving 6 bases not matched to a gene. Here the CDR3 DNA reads TGTGCCAGCAGTTCCCAGGGACAGATTAATGAAAAACTGTTTTTT. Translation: CASSSQGQINEKLFF.

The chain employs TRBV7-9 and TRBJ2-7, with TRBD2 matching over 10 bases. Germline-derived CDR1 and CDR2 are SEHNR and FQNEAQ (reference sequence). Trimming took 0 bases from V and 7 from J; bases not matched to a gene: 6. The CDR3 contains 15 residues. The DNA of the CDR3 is TGTGCCAGCAGCTTAGCAGCGGGAGGGCCGGAGGAGCAGTACTTC. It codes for CASSLAAGGPEEQYF.

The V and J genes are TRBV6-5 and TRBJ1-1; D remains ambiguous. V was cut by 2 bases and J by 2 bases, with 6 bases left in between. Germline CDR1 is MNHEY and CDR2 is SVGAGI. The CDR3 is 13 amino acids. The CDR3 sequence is CASSYGRNTEAFF. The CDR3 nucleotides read TGTGCCAGCAGTTACGGACGAAACACTGAAGCTTTCTTT.

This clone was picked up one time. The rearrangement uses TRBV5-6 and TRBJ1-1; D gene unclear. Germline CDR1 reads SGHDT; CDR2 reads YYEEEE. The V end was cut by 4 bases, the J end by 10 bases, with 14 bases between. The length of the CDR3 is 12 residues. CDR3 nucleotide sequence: TGTGCCAGCAGCCACGGTAGACAAGGAGCTTTCTTT. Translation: CASSHGRQGAFF.

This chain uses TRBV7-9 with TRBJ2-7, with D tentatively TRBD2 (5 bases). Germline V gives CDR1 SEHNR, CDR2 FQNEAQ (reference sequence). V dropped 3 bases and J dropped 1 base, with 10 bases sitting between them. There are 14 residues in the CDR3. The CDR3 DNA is TGTGCCAGCAGCTTCAGCGAGGGATCCTACGAGCAGTACTTC. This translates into CASSFSEGSYEQYF.

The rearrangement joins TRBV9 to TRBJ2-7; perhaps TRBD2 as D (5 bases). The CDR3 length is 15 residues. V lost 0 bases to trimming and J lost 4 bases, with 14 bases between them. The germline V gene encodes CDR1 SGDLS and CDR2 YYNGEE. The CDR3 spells CASSVGGHREYEQYF. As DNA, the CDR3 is TGTGCCAGCAGCGTAGGCGGGCACAGAGAATACGAGCAGTACTTC.

CDR3 residues: CASSEAGGLLLAETQYF. CDR3 nucleotides: TGTGCCAGCAGTGAAGCGGGTGGGTTACTGCTAGCAGAGACCCAGTACTTC. The chain employs TRBV6-1 and TRBJ2-5, with D possibly matching TRBD2 (5 bases). The V and J ends lost 0 bases and 4 bases respectively, with 18 bases between them. Germline loops: CDR1 MNHNS, CDR2 SASEGT. The CDR3 contains 17 residues.

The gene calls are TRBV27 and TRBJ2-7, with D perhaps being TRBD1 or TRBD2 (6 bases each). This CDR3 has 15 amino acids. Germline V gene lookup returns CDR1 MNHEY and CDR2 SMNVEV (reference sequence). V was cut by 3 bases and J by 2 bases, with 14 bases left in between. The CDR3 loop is CASSLGGGLTYEQYF. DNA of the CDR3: TGTGCCAGCAGTTTGGGGGGCGGGCTTACCTACGAGCAGTACTTC.

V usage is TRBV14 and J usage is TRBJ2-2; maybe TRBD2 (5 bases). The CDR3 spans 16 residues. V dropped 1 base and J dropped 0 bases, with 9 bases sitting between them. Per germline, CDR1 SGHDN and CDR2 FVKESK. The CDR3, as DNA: TGTGCCAGCAGCCAAGCGAGGGCTTCGAACACCGGGGAGCTGTTTTTT. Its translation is CASSQARASNTGELFF.

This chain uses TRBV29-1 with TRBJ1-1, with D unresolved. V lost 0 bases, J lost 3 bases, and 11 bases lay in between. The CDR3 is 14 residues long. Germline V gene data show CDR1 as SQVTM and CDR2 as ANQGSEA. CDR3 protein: CSVEDEPAYTEAFF. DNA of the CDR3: TGCAGCGTTGAAGATGAACCGGCCTACACTGAAGCTTTCTTT.

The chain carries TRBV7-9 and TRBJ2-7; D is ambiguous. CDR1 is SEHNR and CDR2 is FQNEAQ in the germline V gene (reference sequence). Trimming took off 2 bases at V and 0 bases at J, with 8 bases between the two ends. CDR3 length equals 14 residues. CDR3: CASSLTASSYEQYF. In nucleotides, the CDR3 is TGTGCCAGCAGCTTAACTGCCAGCTCCTACGAGCAGTACTTC.

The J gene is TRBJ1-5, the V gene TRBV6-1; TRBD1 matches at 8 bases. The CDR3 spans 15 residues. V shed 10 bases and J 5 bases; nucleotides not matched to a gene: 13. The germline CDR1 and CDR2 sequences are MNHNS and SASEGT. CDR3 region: CATQGLDRVDQPQHF. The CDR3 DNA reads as TGTGCCACCCAAGGATTGGACAGGGTAGATCAGCCCCAGCATTTT.

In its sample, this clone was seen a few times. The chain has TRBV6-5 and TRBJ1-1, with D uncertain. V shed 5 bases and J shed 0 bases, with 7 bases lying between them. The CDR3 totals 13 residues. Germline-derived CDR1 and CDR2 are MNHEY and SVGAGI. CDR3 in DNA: TGTGCCAGCAGTGGACTGATGAACACTGAAGCTTTCTTT. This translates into CASSGLMNTEAFF.

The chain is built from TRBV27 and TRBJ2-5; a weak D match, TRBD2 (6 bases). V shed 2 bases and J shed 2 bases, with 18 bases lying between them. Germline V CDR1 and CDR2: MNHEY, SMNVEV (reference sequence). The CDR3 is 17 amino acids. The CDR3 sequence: CASSLQPGSSEQETQYF. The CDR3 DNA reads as TGTGCCAGCAGTTTACAACCCGGGTCTAGCGAACAAGAGACCCAGTACTTC.

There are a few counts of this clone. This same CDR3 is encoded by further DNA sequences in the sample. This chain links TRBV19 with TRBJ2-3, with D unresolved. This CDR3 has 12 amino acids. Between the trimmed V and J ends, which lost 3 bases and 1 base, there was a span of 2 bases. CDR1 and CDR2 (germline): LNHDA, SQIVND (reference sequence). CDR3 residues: CASSIGTDTQYF. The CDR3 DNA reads TGTGCCAGTAGTATTGGCACAGATACGCAGTATTTT.

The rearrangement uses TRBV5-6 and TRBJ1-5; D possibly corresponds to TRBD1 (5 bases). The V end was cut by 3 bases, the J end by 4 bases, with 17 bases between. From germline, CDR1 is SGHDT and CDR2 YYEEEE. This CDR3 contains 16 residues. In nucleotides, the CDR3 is TGTGCCAGCAGCTCATTGACAGTTAGACTAAATCAGCCCCAGCATTTT. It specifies CASSSLTVRLNQPQHF.

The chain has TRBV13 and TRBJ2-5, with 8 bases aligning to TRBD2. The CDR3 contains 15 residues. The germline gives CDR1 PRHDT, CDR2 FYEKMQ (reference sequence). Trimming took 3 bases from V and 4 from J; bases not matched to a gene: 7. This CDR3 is CASSLRAGVGETQYF. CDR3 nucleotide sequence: TGTGCCAGCAGCTTGAGAGCGGGAGTAGGAGAGACCCAGTACTTC. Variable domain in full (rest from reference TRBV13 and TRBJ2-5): AAGVIQSPRHLIKEKRETATLKCYPIPRHDTVYWYQQGPGQDPQFLISFYEKMQSDKGSIPDRFSAQQFSDYHSELNMSSLELGDSALYFCASSLRAGVGETQYFGPGTRLLVL.

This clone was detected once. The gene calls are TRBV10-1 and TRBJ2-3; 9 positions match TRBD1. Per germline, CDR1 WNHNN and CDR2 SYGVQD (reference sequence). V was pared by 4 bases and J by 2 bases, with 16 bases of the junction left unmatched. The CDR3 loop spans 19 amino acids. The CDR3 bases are TGCGCCAGCAGTGGGGAGAGCTCTGGGGACAGGGAACTCACAGATACGCAGTATTTT. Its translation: CASSGESSGDRELTDTQYF.

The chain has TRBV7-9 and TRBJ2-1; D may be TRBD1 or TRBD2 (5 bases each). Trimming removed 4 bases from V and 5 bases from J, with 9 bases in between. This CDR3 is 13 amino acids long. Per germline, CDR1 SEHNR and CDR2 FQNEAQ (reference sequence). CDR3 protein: CASSYRGDNEQFF. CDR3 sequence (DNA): TGTGCCAGCAGCTATCGAGGGGACAATGAGCAGTTCTTC.

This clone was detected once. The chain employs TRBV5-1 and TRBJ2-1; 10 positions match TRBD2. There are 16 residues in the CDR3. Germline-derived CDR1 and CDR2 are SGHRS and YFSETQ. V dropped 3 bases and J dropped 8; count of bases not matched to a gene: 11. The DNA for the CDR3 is TGCGCCAGCAGCTCGTATGGACTAGCGGTTGTTGATGAGCAGTTCTTC. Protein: CASSSYGLAVVDEQFF.

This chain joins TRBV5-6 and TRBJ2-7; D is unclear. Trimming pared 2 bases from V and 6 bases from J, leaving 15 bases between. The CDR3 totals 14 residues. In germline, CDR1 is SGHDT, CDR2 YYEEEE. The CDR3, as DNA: TGTGCCAGCAGCTTTAGGAATGGGGATGGCGAGCAGTACTTC. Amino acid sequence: CASSFRNGDGEQYF. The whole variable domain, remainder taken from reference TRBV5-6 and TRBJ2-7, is DAGVTQSPTHLIKTRGQQVTLRCSPKSGHDTVSWYQQALGQGPQFIFQYYEEEERQRGNFPDRFSGHQFPNYSSELNVNALLLGDSALYLCASSFRNGDGEQYFGPGTRLTVT.

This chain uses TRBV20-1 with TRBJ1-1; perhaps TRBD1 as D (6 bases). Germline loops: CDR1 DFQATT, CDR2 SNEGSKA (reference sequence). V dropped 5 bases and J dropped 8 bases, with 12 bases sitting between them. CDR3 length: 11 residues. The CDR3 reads CSAEWGAEAFF. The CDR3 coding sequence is TGCAGTGCTGAATGGGGGGCCGAAGCTTTCTTT.